This T cell receptor beta chain appears in the sequencing data of a study of early T cells in non-severe SARS-CoV-2 infection. The wider study: Bulk RNA from unsorted whole blood was sequenced; chains were unpaired.

The TCR library protocol attached unique molecular identifiers to the individual cDNA molecules. TCRdb ran MiXCR on the 5' RACE reads and lists one entry per CDR3 protein. The sample yields fewer than 75,000 distinct CDR3 sequences, about 19% seen once. This CDR3 is built from 16 residues. V lost 2 bases and J lost 4; bases outside the gene matches: 5. The germline CDR1 and CDR2 sequences are MGHRA and YSYEKL. Study-level results: Clonotype matching in VDJdb favored anti-spike CD8 responses and did not capture private and CD4 specificities.

Note on this clonotype: Its antigen is as yet unknown.

The sequencing here drew on whole blood, taken at baseline. The sequence was collected from an adult who was a healthcare worker with PCR-confirmed SARS-CoV-2 infection or an uninfected control (not recorded which). This chain uses TRBV4-1 with TRBJ2-3; 11 bases map to TRBD2. This CDR3 reads CASSQLTSGASDTQYF. The CDR3 DNA sequence: TGCGCCAGCAGCCAACTGACTAGCGGGGCTTCAGATACGCAGTATTTT.